This TCR beta chain was captured by sequencing in a study of technical replicates of blood from a handful of donors. Clones were read by immunoSEQ multiplex PCR, and TCRdb kept only the in-frame ones, dropping some. The table has some 87,000 clones, approximately 97% seen once. The CDR3 is 14 residues long. CDR1 and CDR2 from the germline V gene are PRHDT and FYEKMQ (reference sequence). J lost 5 bases, V lost 4 bases, and 6 bases had no gene match. This chain uses TRBV13 with TRBJ2-7; 9 positions agree with TRBD1. The clonotype originates from a human donor in good health. Specimen: T cells isolated from PBMCs. The CDR3 spells CASSSDRGVNEQYF. CDR3 sequence (DNA): TGTGCCAGCAGCTCCGACAGGGGGGTCAACGAGCAGTACTTC.